Following are 13 T cell receptor beta chains from one sample sequenced in a study of blood T cell repertoires in COVID-19. Sequencing was performed with immunoSEQ multiplex PCR; in TCRdb, only in-frame clones are kept and a portion is missing. The sample shows about 150,000 clones, around 87% of them seen only once. The sequenced material came from peripheral blood. Receptor source: a man at least 80 years old with acute or convalescent COVID-19.

The chain has TRBV7-6 and TRBJ1-2; TRBD1 matches 9 bases. This CDR3 comprises 15 residues. The germline V gene has CDR1 SGHVS and CDR2 FNYEAQ. Unmatched junction bases numbered 10, after V lost 5 bases and J lost 6 bases. The CDR3 loop reads CASSPQTGGRDGYTF. The CDR3 nucleotides are TGTGCCAGCAGCCCCCAGACAGGGGGGAGGGATGGCTACACCTTC.

The chain carries TRBV5-1 and TRBJ2-3; 16 nucleotides agree with TRBD2. The CDR3 totals 20 residues. V lost 4 bases and J lost 2; bases outside the gene matches: 13. Germline V CDR1 and CDR2: SGHRS, YFSETQ. The CDR3: CASSRQGFGTSGRATDTQYF. The CDR3 DNA reads as TGCGCCAGCAGCAGGCAGGGGTTCGGGACTAGCGGGAGGGCCACAGATACGCAGTATTTT.

The chain is built from TRBV28 and TRBJ1-4, with D possibly TRBD1 on 5 matching bases. The CDR3 has 11 residues. Germline CDR1 and CDR2: MDHEN and SYDVKM. Trimming left V 3 bases short and J 17 bases short, with 13 bases between. CDR3 in DNA: TGTGCCAGCAGTTTGGGGGACTACCAATTTTTT. Translation gives CASSLGDYQFF.

This chain connects TRBV29-1 to TRBJ2-5, with a possible D match to TRBD1 (6 bases). The CDR3 consists of 13 residues. Per germline, CDR1 SQVTM and CDR2 ANQGSEA. Trimming left V 5 bases short and J 4 bases short, with 14 bases between. The CDR3 nucleotides are TGCAGCGTTCAACAGGGTCCTGGAGAGACCCAGTACTTC. Translated: CSVQQGPGETQYF.

The chain joins TRBV4-1 to TRBJ1-2, with 8 bases lining up with TRBD1. The V gene end was trimmed by 7 bases and the J gene end by 4 bases; junction bases not matched to a gene: 11. This CDR3 region has 15 residues. From germline, CDR1 is MGHRA and CDR2 YSYEKL. The CDR3 coding sequence is TGCGCCAGCAATGGGGATCCAGGGGGCGCCTATGGCTACACCTTC. Protein product: CASNGDPGGAYGYTF.

This clone has just a few counts. The V and J genes are TRBV6-5 and TRBJ2-3; tentative D call: TRBD2 (5 bases). The germline V gene has CDR1 MNHEY and CDR2 SVGAGI. This CDR3 is 13 amino acids long. Trimming removed 10 bases at V and 0 bases at J, with 11 bases between. CDR3 sequence reads: CANPGCSTDTQYF. The CDR3 nucleotides read TGTGCCAACCCGGGGTGCAGCACAGATACGCAGTATTTT.

This clone was seen once. This CDR3 reads CASSLVIAGGTGELFF. CDR3 DNA sequence: TGCGCCAGCAGCTTGGTCATAGCGGGGGGAACCGGGGAGCTGTTTTTT. The chain couples TRBV5-1 to TRBJ2-2; 10 bases are shared with TRBD2. Trimming cost V 0 bases and J 5 bases; bases outside gene matches: 4. The CDR3 has 16 residues. The germline V gene has CDR1 SGHRS and CDR2 YFSETQ.

This clone was seen once. This chain joins TRBV28 and TRBJ1-5; possible D gene TRBD1, 5 bases. Trimming took 5 bases from V and 1 from J, leaving 12 bases between them. The CDR3 totals 15 residues. The V gene's germline CDR1 is MDHEN and CDR2 SYDVKM. The DNA for the CDR3 is TGTGCCAGCAGTGTAACAGGTCCAAGCAATCAGCCCCAGCATTTT. It codes for CASSVTGPSNQPQHF.

V usage is TRBV6-1 and J usage is TRBJ2-5; 7 bases match TRBD2. Germline assignment: CDR1 MNHNS and CDR2 SASEGT. The V gene end was trimmed by 1 base and the J gene end by 5 bases; junction bases not matched to a gene: 7. CDR3 length: 15 amino acids. CDR3 residues: CASSEGGSSGETQYF. The CDR3 nucleotides are TGTGCCAGCAGTGAAGGGGGGTCTAGCGGTGAGACCCAGTACTTC.

V usage is TRBV5-1 and J usage is TRBJ2-1; 12 nucleotides line up with TRBD2. Germline CDR1 reads SGHRS; CDR2 reads YFSETQ. V shed 4 bases, J shed 7 bases, and the junction held 9 bases outside the gene matches. This CDR3 contains 16 residues. Here the CDR3 DNA reads TGCGCCAGCAGCCTGGCTAGCGGGAGGGCCAGTAATGAGCAGTTCTTC. Its protein product is CASSLASGRASNEQFF.

The chain is built from TRBV19 and TRBJ1-2; 7 positions agree with TRBD1. The CDR3 runs 13 residues. The J segment lost 1 base and the V segment lost 9 bases, leaving 5 bases of the junction unmatched. Per the germline V gene, CDR1 is LNHDA and CDR2 is SQIVND (reference sequence). The CDR3 protein is CASLDRDNYGYTF. CDR3 DNA sequence: TGTGCCAGCCTCGACAGGGATAACTATGGCTACACCTTC.

V usage is TRBV7-2 and J usage is TRBJ2-2; 8 bases agree with TRBD2. CDR1 and CDR2 (germline): SGHTA, FQGNSA. V was clipped by 5 bases and J by 1 base; unmatched bases: 6. This CDR3 spans 16 amino acids. The CDR3 coding sequence is TGTGCCAGCAGCCCTATCGGGGGGGTGAACACCGGGGAGCTGTTTTTT. It codes for CASSPIGGVNTGELFF. Full variable domain (remainder filled in from reference TRBV7-2 and TRBJ2-2): GAGVSQSPSNKVTEKGKDVELRCDPISGHTALYWYRQSLGQGLEFLIYFQGNSAPDKSGLPSDRFSAERTGGSVSTLTIQRTQQEDSAVYLCASSPIGGVNTGELFFGEGSRLTVL.

This chain connects TRBV19 to TRBJ2-1; perhaps TRBD1 as D (5 bases). Germline-derived CDR1 and CDR2 are LNHDA and SQIVND (reference sequence). The CDR3 runs to 13 residues. Deletions cut 7 bases from V and 8 bases from J, with 15 bases between. CDR3 DNA sequence: TGTGCCAGTACCCTGGTGGGGCTCGATGAGCAGTTCTTC. This gives the protein CASTLVGLDEQFF.